The clone carrying this T cell receptor (beta chain) was observed a single time. Its antigen is currently unknown. The CDR3 runs 10 residues. V was shortened by 8 bases and J by 7 bases, with 11 bases between the two germline ends. Germline V gives CDR1 DFQATT, CDR2 SNEGSKA (reference sequence). This entry is derived from a study of tumor-infiltrating lymphocytes in localized non-small cell lung cancer. The study, taken as a whole, reports: Only some patients had TCR sequencing, depending on available tissue. IM1 and IM2 tumors showed no difference in T-cell fraction.

Repertoires were generated with immunoSEQ multiplex PCR, while TCRdb's copy carries only in-frame clones and drops some. The sample records 5,500 to 7,500 clones, approximately 64% being singletons. Sequencing was done on a sample of uninvolved lung tissue not adjacent to the tumor. The rearrangement links TRBV20-1 to TRBJ1-1; D is uncertain. This TCR was sampled from a human donor with non-small cell lung cancer. The CDR3 here is CSLGRDEAFF. CDR3 coding DNA: TGCAGTCTGGGTAGGGATGAAGCTTTCTTT.